This T cell receptor (beta chain) was sequenced in a study of cytotoxic CD8 clonotypes in ibrutinib-treated CLL. Depth targeted 1 in 200,000 to 1 in 1 million T cells, averaging roughly 9.7x coverage per clonotype. This table comes from immunoSEQ multiplex PCR, and its TCRdb copy is limited to in-frame clones, with some not included. The profile shows tens of thousands of clones, 56% of them singletons. The TCR beta libraries used around 2.2 micrograms of genomic DNA that came from cryopreserved PBMCs. This clonotype was obtained from a human donor with chronic lymphocytic leukemia. The input for sequencing was PBMCs, taken after 24 months of ibrutinib treatment.

CDR3 sequence: CASSGGMVQQFF. The CDR3 DNA follows: TGTGCCAGCTCCGGCGGGATGGTGCAGCAGTTCTTC. The chain has TRBV6-1 and TRBJ2-1, with D perhaps TRBD2 (6 bases). Trimming removed 8 bases at V and 11 bases at J, with 16 bases between. CDR1 is MNHNS, CDR2 SASEGT, per germline. This CDR3 comprises 12 residues.